This is a list of T cell receptor beta chains from one sample in a study of blood T cell repertoires in COVID-19. Sequencing was performed with immunoSEQ multiplex PCR; in TCRdb, only in-frame clones are kept and a portion is missing. The data hold just over 95,000 clones, with about 86% observed a single time. The specimen sequenced was peripheral blood. Every receptor here comes from a man in his fifties or sixties with acute or convalescent COVID-19. Both conserved end residues are part of each CDR3. The D gene is left open where the match is weak. The size of a clone is reported for some rows only, either as once, few or many, or as a class for expanded clones.

>NA|TRBV7-9|14|TRBJ1-2|NA
CASSLDEGMGGYTF
TGTGCCAGCAGCTTAGATGAGGGAATGGGTGGCTACACCTTC
>few|TRBV4-3|19|TRBJ2-2|TRBD2
CASSQDLPRQRERVGELFF
TGCGCCAGCAGCCAAGATCTACCCCGCCAGCGGGAGAGGGTCGGGGAGCTGTTTTTT
>many|TRBV19|14|TRBJ2-5|TRBD2
CASNPAGGGETQYF
TGTGCCAGTAACCCAGCGGGGGGGGGCGAGACCCAGTACTTC
>NA|TRBV5-1|13|TRBJ1-1|NA
CAGRAGKNTEAFF
TGCGCCGGAAGAGCGGGGAAGAACACTGAAGCTTTCTTT
>NA|TRBV18|13|TRBJ1-6|NA
CASSPDNSSPLHF
TGTGCCAGCTCACCCGACAATTCATCACCCCTCCACTTT
>NA|TRBV30|14|TRBJ1-1|NA
CAWSRTALNTEAFF
TGTGCCTGGAGCCGGACAGCGTTGAACACTGAAGCTTTCTTT
>NA|TRBV19|18|TRBJ2-7|TRBD1
CASSNGPGQGVYPQEQYF
TGTGCCAGTAGTAACGGTCCTGGGCAGGGGGTATATCCTCAAGAGCAGTACTTC
>NA|TRBV19|17|TRBJ1-4|TRBD1
CASSTPIGTATNEKLFF
TGTGCCAGTAGTACCCCGATAGGGACAGCTACTAATGAAAAACTGTTTTTT
>NA|TRBV30|16|TRBJ2-2|TRBD2
CAWSTGGGALAGELFF
TGTGCCTGGAGCACGGGCGGGGGGGCGCTGGCCGGGGAGCTGTTTTTT
>NA|TRBV19|14|TRBJ2-1|NA
CASSISSSYNEQFF
TGTGCCAGTAGTATATCATCGAGCTACAATGAGCAGTTCTTC
>NA|TRBV5-8|15|TRBJ1-4|NA
CASRIGQGVNEKLFF
TGTGCCAGCAGGATAGGGCAGGGTGTTAATGAAAAACTGTTTTTT
>NA|TRBV2|19|TRBJ1-5|TRBD1
CASSAPPLAGGDSNQPQHF
TGTGCCAGCAGTGCCCCTCCCCTGGCAGGGGGCGATAGCAATCAGCCCCAGCATTTT
>NA|TRBV19|14|TRBJ2-1|NA
CASSPLLVNNEQFF
TGTGCCAGTAGTCCCCTCCTAGTTAACAATGAGCAGTTCTTC
>NA|TRBV7-2|16|TRBJ2-5|TRBD2
CASSFFPSGLSETQYF
TGTGCCAGCAGCTTTTTTCCTAGCGGGTTATCAGAGACCCAGTACTTC
>NA|TRBV6-1|15|TRBJ1-4|TRBD1
CASSEGTGTGSKLFF
TGTGCCAGCAGTGAAGGGACAGGAACGGGGAGCAAACTGTTTTTT
>NA|TRBV3-1/TRBV3-2|13|TRBJ1-1|NA
CASSQVDRTLAFF
TGTGCCAGCAGCCAAGTAGACAGAACTCTAGCTTTCTTT
>NA|TRBV19|16|TRBJ2-1|NA
CASSTPPIYKIDEQFF
TGTGCCAGTAGTACCCCCCCCATTTACAAGATCGATGAGCAGTTCTTC
>NA|TRBV6-2/TRBV6-3|16|TRBJ1-6|TRBD1
CASSPARTGGNSPLHF
TGTGCCAGCAGCCCCGCCAGGACAGGGGGCAACTCACCCCTCCACTTT
>NA|TRBV2|15|TRBJ2-2|TRBD1
CASSKGQGNTGELFF
TGTGCCAGCAGTAAGGGACAGGGGAACACCGGGGAGCTGTTTTTT
>NA|TRBV7-2|17|TRBJ2-7|TRBD2
CASSLYAGVSQTYEQYF
TGTGCCAGCAGCTTATATGCGGGGGTCTCCCAAACTTACGAGCAGTACTTC
>NA|TRBV6-5|14|TRBJ1-2|TRBD1
CASSYQGATYGYTF
TGTGCCAGCAGTTACCAGGGGGCGACTTATGGCTACACCTTC
>NA|TRBV19|16|TRBJ1-4|TRBD1
CASSIGPRGLNEKLFF
TGTGCCAGTAGTATAGGTCCGAGGGGGCTGAATGAAAAACTGTTTTTT
>NA|TRBV4-1|17|TRBJ2-6|TRBD1
CASSQYGTASGANVLTF
TGCGCCAGCAGCCAATATGGGACAGCCTCTGGGGCCAACGTCCTGACTTTC
>NA|TRBV7-2|15|TRBJ2-3|NA
CASSSLAGAPDTQYF
TGTGCCAGCAGCTCGCTCGCGGGGGCCCCAGATACGCAGTATTTT
>NA|TRBV27|13|TRBJ2-4|NA
CASSLLQENIQYF
TGTGCCAGCAGTTTATTACAGGAAAACATTCAGTACTTC
>NA|TRBV27|16|TRBJ2-1|TRBD2
CASSALAGSSYNEQFF
TGTGCCAGCAGTGCACTAGCGGGTAGCTCCTACAATGAGCAGTTCTTC
>NA|TRBV6-5|13|TRBJ1-5|TRBD1
CASEQGASQPQHF
TGTGCCAGCGAACAGGGGGCTTCACAGCCCCAGCATTTT
>NA|TRBV24-1|15|TRBJ2-1|TRBD2
CATSYPSGGRDEQFF
TGTGCCACCAGCTATCCTAGCGGGGGCAGGGATGAGCAGTTCTTC
>few|TRBV25-1|14|TRBJ1-3|NA
CASSDRGSGNTIYF
TGTGCCAGCAGTGACAGGGGCTCTGGAAACACCATATATTTT
>NA|TRBV14|14|TRBJ2-3|NA
CASSPGLSTDTQYF
TGTGCCAGCAGCCCTGGACTTAGCACAGATACGCAGTATTTT
>NA|TRBV11-3|18|TRBJ2-1|TRBD2
CASSPTPLTSGGYNEQFF
TGTGCCAGCAGCCCTACTCCGTTGACTAGCGGGGGATACAATGAGCAGTTCTTC
>NA|TRBV19|16|TRBJ2-3|NA
CASSISDSGATDTQYF
TGTGCCAGTAGTATATCAGACAGTGGCGCTACGGATACGCAGTATTTT
>NA|TRBV11-3|13|TRBJ2-7|TRBD1
CASSLGDRAEQYF
TGTGCCAGCAGCTTAGGGGACAGGGCCGAGCAGTACTTC
>NA|TRBV12-3/TRBV12-4|13|TRBJ2-1|NA
CASSLNRANEQFF
TGTGCCAGCAGTCTCAACAGGGCCAATGAGCAGTTCTTC
>NA|TRBV11-3|15|TRBJ2-3|NA
CASSLGQGRADTQYF
TGTGCCAGCAGCTTAGGCCAGGGAAGGGCAGATACGCAGTATTTT
>NA|TRBV5-5|16|TRBJ2-3|TRBD1
CASSFTGTGLTDTQYF
TGTGCCAGCAGCTTTACCGGGACAGGGTTGACAGATACGCAGTATTTT
>few|TRBV5-6|15|TRBJ1-2|TRBD1
CASSTRQGSYYGYTF
TGTGCCAGCAGCACCCGACAGGGATCATACTATGGCTACACCTTC
>once|TRBV6-6|14|TRBJ2-7|NA
CATRILGDSGEQYF
TGTGCCACGCGGATCCTCGGGGATTCGGGCGAGCAGTACTTC
>NA|TRBV11-2|16|TRBJ2-5|TRBD1
CASSLELQGARETQYF
TGTGCCAGCAGCTTGGAACTGCAGGGGGCGCGAGAGACCCAGTACTTC
>few|TRBV19|17|TRBJ1-6|TRBD1
CASSITGQGSYNSPLHF
TGTGCCAGTAGTATAACAGGACAGGGGTCCTATAATTCACCCCTCCACTTT
>NA|TRBV12-5|13|TRBJ1-3|TRBD1
CATGGVSGNTIYF
TGTGCCACAGGGGGCGTATCTGGAAACACCATATATTTT
>NA|TRBV24-1|16|TRBJ1-2|NA
CATSDPQGGDVYGYTF
TGTGCCACCAGTGATCCCCAGGGAGGAGATGTGTATGGCTACACCTTC
>NA|TRBV5-4|16|TRBJ1-1|TRBD1
CASSLGRGRGNTEAFF
TGTGCCAGCAGCCTGGGCAGGGGGCGTGGGAACACTGAAGCTTTCTTT
>NA|TRBV10-2|15|TRBJ2-1|TRBD1
CASSEVQGAHNEQFF
TGCGCCAGCAGTGAGGTTCAGGGGGCCCACAATGAGCAGTTCTTC
>NA|TRBV24-1|15|TRBJ2-3|TRBD1
CATSDPGGGRDTQYF
TGTGCCACCAGTGATCCAGGGGGTGGAAGGGATACGCAGTATTTT
>NA|TRBV21-1|14|TRBJ1-5|NA
CASSKARKSQPQHF
TGTGCCAGCAGCAAAGCACGAAAAAGCCAGCCCCAGCATTTT
>NA|TRBV7-9|15|TRBJ2-1|TRBD2
CASSLLTSAHNEQFF
TGTGCCAGCAGCTTACTAACTAGCGCCCACAATGAGCAGTTCTTC
>NA|TRBV19|15|TRBJ1-5|NA
CASSIVVDTNQPQHF
TGTGCCAGTAGTATAGTCGTCGACACGAATCAGCCCCAGCATTTT
>few|TRBV27|14|TRBJ1-6|NA
CASSLALLNSPLHF
TGTGCCAGCAGTTTGGCCCTTTTGAATTCACCCCTCCACTTT
>NA|TRBV30|13|TRBJ2-7|NA
CAWSPYMPYEQYF
TGTGCCTGGAGTCCTTACATGCCCTACGAGCAGTACTTC
>NA|TRBV5-4|14|TRBJ1-1|TRBD1
CASSSRGQNTEAFF
TGTGCCAGCAGCTCCAGGGGGCAGAACACTGAAGCTTTCTTT
>NA|TRBV5-8|14|TRBJ1-4|TRBD1
CASSLTGGREKLFF
TGTGCCAGCAGCTTGACAGGGGGCAGGGAAAAACTGTTTTTT
>few|TRBV11-2|15|TRBJ2-3|TRBD1
CASSPGTGVADTQYF
TGTGCCAGCAGCCCCGGGACAGGGGTTGCAGATACGCAGTATTTT
>NA|TRBV5-8|15|TRBJ2-7|TRBD2
CASSPETSGGIEQYF
TGTGCCAGCAGCCCCGAGACTAGCGGGGGGATCGAGCAGTACTTC
>NA|TRBV20-1|15|TRBJ1-1|NA
CSASTSLLGNTEAFF
TGCAGTGCTAGTACTAGTCTTCTCGGGAACACTGAAGCTTTCTTT
>NA|TRBV7-2|15|TRBJ1-6|TRBD1
CASSSRQGQNSPLHF
TGTGCCAGCAGCTCGCGACAGGGCCAAAATTCACCCCTCCACTTT